This TCR beta chain was captured by sequencing in a study of cytomegalovirus exposure and HLA in healthy donors. Findings and limits, study-wide: Accounts indicate the classifier identified cytomegalovirus status with strong specificity and sensitivity. In the 130 or so validation repertoires, a later analysis found that first-cohort TCR clusters tended to co-occur. Overall, about 160 TCR beta chains were annotated as cytomegalovirus-associated.

Trimming pared 7 bases from V and 0 bases from J, leaving 9 bases between. This CDR3 region has 13 residues. The germline gives CDR1 SEHNR, CDR2 FQNEAQ (reference sequence). Clones were read by immunoSEQ multiplex PCR, and TCRdb kept only the in-frame ones, dropping some. The sample records approximately 300,000 clones, about 90% being singletons. On this clone: The antigen remains unidentified.

The rearrangement uses TRBV7-9 and TRBJ2-5; possible D gene TRBD1, 5 bases. This receptor was obtained from a woman aged 25-40 years in good health and CMV-seropositive. The material sequenced was PBMCs. CDR3 sequence (DNA): TGTGCCAGCATTAGACAGAACCAAGAGACCCAGTACTTC. Translated, it gives CASIRQNQETQYF.